This note documents a single T cell receptor (beta chain) sequence. What it recognizes is unknown. Trimming left V 5 bases short and J 6 bases short, with 19 bases between. This CDR3 is 16 amino acids long. Germline assignment: CDR1 SGHVS and CDR2 FQNEAQ. The tumor samples were collected prior to definitive surgery or chemotherapy. Some clones are missing from TCRdb's copy, which holds only in-frame ones; the method was immunoSEQ multiplex PCR. This sample has thousands of clones; about 66% occur once, and the top ten carry approximately 15%. The data stem from a study of high-grade serous ovarian cancer treatment subgroups. Points from the study as a whole: Without spatial data, bulk sequencing limits insight into HGSC tumor diversity. Higher neoantigen levels went with greater TCR clonal relatedness.

The chain recombines TRBV7-8 with TRBJ1-4; TRBD1 is a possible D gene (6 bases). This clonotype originated in a human donor with high-grade serous ovarian cancer. The source material was tumor tissue. CDR3 DNA sequence: TGTGCCAGCAGCCCCCCCCACAGGGAGGGGTATGAAAAACTGTTTTTT. Its protein is CASSPPHREGYEKLFF.